The 11 T cell receptor beta chains given below trace back to one sample, sequenced in a study of post-analysis software for immune sequencing data. Findings and limits, study-wide: Relative to controls, patients had 5 or 6 TRBV segments at higher frequency, with TRBV5-6, TRBV5-1 and TRBV20-1 among these.

Prepared TCR beta cDNA libraries contained unique molecular identifiers. TCRdb recomputed calls from the PCR reads with MiXCR, one row per CDR3 protein. The data contain approximately 660,000 distinct CDR3 sequences, 59% of them singletons. Their cognate antigens are unknown. The sample consisted of blood. These receptors originate from a girl aged 2 to 10 with multiple sclerosis.

The gene calls are TRBV12-3 or TRBV12-4 and TRBJ1-6; the match to TRBD1 covers 7 bases. This CDR3 has 14 amino acids. V shed 5 bases, J shed 5 bases, and the junction held 3 bases outside the gene matches. This CDR3 is CASSPGQDNSPLHF. CDR3 DNA sequence: TGTGCCAGCAGTCCCGGACAGGATAATTCACCCCTCCACTTT.

The CDR3 spells CAIRAVVAGDNEQFF. CDR3 sequence (DNA): TGTGCCATCAGGGCCGTAGTGGCAGGAGACAATGAGCAGTTCTTC. This sequence joins TRBV10-3 and TRBJ2-1; D is unresolved. Trimming removed 6 bases at V and 5 bases at J, with 17 bases between. Germline V CDR1 and CDR2: ENHRY, SYGVKD. The CDR3 has 15 amino acids.

The CDR3 nucleotides read TGCAGTGCTAGCCAGGGTCGGTTGGAGTACACTGAAGCTTTCTTT. This encodes CSASQGRLEYTEAFF. This chain links TRBV20-1 with TRBJ1-1; tentative D call: TRBD1 (5 bases). Germline CDR1 is DFQATT and CDR2 is SNEGSKA (reference sequence). This CDR3 has 15 amino acids. V lost 3 bases and J lost 3, with 17 bases in between.

This clonotype has just a few counts. The chain is built from TRBV7-2 and TRBJ2-3; D might be TRBD1 (6 bases). Germline CDR1 is SGHTA and CDR2 is FQGNSA. There are 15 residues in the CDR3. V was cut by 2 bases and J by 0 bases, with 9 bases left in between. The CDR3 nucleotides read TGTGCCAGCAGCTTACTCGGACAGAGCACAGATACGCAGTATTTT. It encodes CASSLLGQSTDTQYF.

The rearrangement joins TRBV12-3 or TRBV12-4 to TRBJ2-5; TRBD1 is a possible D gene (8 bases). The CDR3 covers 19 residues. Trimming shortened V by 3 bases and J by 5 bases, and 28 bases separated the two germline ends. The DNA of the CDR3 is TGTGCCAGCAGTTTTCTAGGGGGGGCGTTTCCAGGGGGCTGGGAGACCCAGTACTTC. It specifies CASSFLGGAFPGGWETQYF.

This clonotype was observed at least ten times. The chain is built from TRBV29-1 and TRBJ2-3; tentatively, D is TRBD1 (6 bases). The germline V gene encodes CDR1 SQVTM and CDR2 ANQGSEA. CDR3 length: 13 residues. The germline V and J ends were trimmed by 4 bases and 2 bases, with 10 bases remaining between them. CDR3 nucleotide sequence: TGCAGCGTTGGACAGGCCCCCACAGATACGCAGTATTTT. It codes for CSVGQAPTDTQYF.

The sample holds a few counts of this clonotype. The chain is built from TRBV9 and TRBJ2-6, with D perhaps matching TRBD1 (5 bases). CDR1 is SGDLS and CDR2 is YYNGEE in the germline V gene. This CDR3 region has 16 residues. Trimming removed 5 bases from V and 0 bases from J, with 12 bases in between. Here the CDR3 reads CASSIRQTSGANVLTF. The CDR3 region has the DNA TGTGCCAGCAGTATAAGACAGACCTCTGGGGCCAACGTCCTGACTTTC.

Only a few counts were recorded for this clonotype. The genes are TRBV20-1 and TRBJ2-3; D is undetermined. V was cut by 3 bases and J by 4 bases, with 5 bases left in between. The CDR3 spans 11 residues. The germline CDR1 and CDR2 sequences are DFQATT and SNEGSKA (reference sequence). CDR3 in amino acids: CSASFADTQYF. CDR3 DNA sequence: TGCAGTGCTAGCTTCGCAGATACGCAGTATTTT.

This clonotype appeared a single time. This chain connects TRBV6-2 or TRBV6-3 to TRBJ2-5; D may be TRBD1 (6 bases). The CDR3 is made up of 18 amino acids. From germline, CDR1 is MNHEY and CDR2 SVGEGT. V was trimmed by 2 bases and J by 1 base, leaving 20 bases between them. The CDR3 nucleotides read TGTGCCAGCAGTTACCCCTGGGACACCCCGAGAAGCCAAGAGACCCAGTACTTC. Translating it yields CASSYPWDTPRSQETQYF.

The rearrangement uses TRBV29-1 and TRBJ1-2; a possible D gene is TRBD1 (6 bases). V lost 6 bases and J 4 bases, leaving 15 bases between the germline ends. The germline V gene has CDR1 SQVTM and CDR2 ANQGSEA. This CDR3 region has 13 residues. CDR3 nucleotides: TGCAGCGTGGGTCCCCAGGGGACCTATGGCTACACCTTC. It encodes CSVGPQGTYGYTF.

CDR3 DNA sequence: TGTGCCAGCAAGAACCCCGCGGGTGGATCGCTAGCGGGAGTGGAGACCCAGTACTTC. Translating gives CASKNPAGGSLAGVETQYF. The gene calls are TRBV12-3 or TRBV12-4 and TRBJ2-7; 10 nucleotides line up with TRBD2. The better agreement between TRBJ2-5 and the DNA end casts doubt on the J call. There are 19 residues in the CDR3.